This T cell receptor (beta chain) derives from a study of long-term antiretroviral therapy in people with HIV. General study findings and limits: Blood in the study was drawn between about 2004 and 2017, possibly under older ART regimens, which may be less effective than current ones.

The CDR3 loop spans 12 amino acids. Germline loops: CDR1 LNHDA, CDR2 SQIVND (reference sequence). Between the trimmed V and J ends, which lost 6 bases and 6 bases, there was a span of 9 bases. With regard to this clone: What it recognizes is unknown.

Samples were assayed with immunoSEQ v3.0 at survey level. TCRdb keeps only in-frame clones here, not all; method: immunoSEQ multiplex PCR. The sample includes tens of thousands of clones, approximately 85% of them seen just once. The material was unsorted PBMCs, obtained 3 years after starting antiretroviral therapy. The TCR originated in a middle-aged man with HIV. V is TRBV19 and J is TRBJ1-5; unclear D gene. Here the CDR3 DNA reads TGTGCCAGTAGCCCCGGTACTCAGCCCCAGCATTTT. Encoded protein: CASSPGTQPQHF.